The source of this T cell receptor beta chain is a study of neurological immune-mediated disorders. At the level of the study: Disease course was recorded as relapsing-remitting for about 31 and secondary progressive for about 9% of the roughly 34 multiple sclerosis patients. General study points: Neither clinical nor MRI features were found to be associated with the multiple sclerosis repertoire cluster. The repertoires of 18 of 34 multiple sclerosis patients were placed by phylogenetic grouping in a single related-CDR3 cluster, which may be a signature.

This clonotype was recorded at least ten times. The target antigen is unknown. Looked up from germline, CDR1 is DFQATT and CDR2 is SNEGSKA (reference sequence). Trimming stripped 0 bases from V and 5 bases from J, with 16 bases between. The CDR3 is made up of 15 amino acids. The cDNA was synthesized by 5'RACE incorporating 10-nucleotide random UMIs. TCRdb reprocessed the 5' RACE reads with MiXCR, giving one entry per CDR3 protein. The sample holds 100,000 or so distinct CDR3 sequences, around 3.3% seen once. The chain uses TRBV20-1 and TRBJ1-2; perhaps TRBD1 as D (5 bases). This clonotype was obtained from a woman between 18 and 29 years old with multiple sclerosis. Sequencing used PBMCs. CDR3 coding DNA: TGCAGTGCTAGAGATCCTGGAGGGACCCTATATGGCTACACCTTC. This encodes CSARDPGGTLYGYTF.